The 30 T cell receptor beta chains below come from one sample, sequenced in a study of T-cell memory formation after mild COVID-19. From the 5' RACE reads, TCRdb called clonotypes with MiXCR, one entry per CDR3 protein. Here the sample spans around 300,000 distinct CDR3 sequences, roughly an eighth being singletons. Sequencing was performed on PBMCs or a T cell subset sorted from them (not recorded which). Every receptor here comes from a man aged 18-30 years who had mild COVID-19 (a few samples of this study predate the infection). Cell type and time point are not known.

This clonotype was detected a few times. The gene calls are TRBV7-8 and TRBJ2-7; D uncertain. The CDR3 has 14 amino acids. Germline values: CDR1 SGHVS, CDR2 FQNEAQ. The ends were cut back, 2 bases at V and 6 bases at J, with 14 bases in the middle. CDR3 loop: CASSLTPSDGEQYV. For the CDR3, the DNA is TGTGCCAGCAGCTTAACTCCCTCAGATGGCGAGCAGTACGTC.

The chain couples TRBV24-1 to TRBJ2-1; D is perhaps TRBD2 (5 bases). Germline CDR1 KGHDR, CDR2 SFDVKD. The V end lost 9 bases, the J end lost 8 bases, and 22 bases lay between the germline ends. The CDR3 is made up of 15 amino acids. The CDR3 bases are TGTGCCACCGCAGGTCCTGGGAGCCTGATCGATGAGCAGTTCTTC. The encoded protein is CATAGPGSLIDEQFF.

This clonotype was counted a few times. The rearrangement joins TRBV6-2 or TRBV6-3 to TRBJ2-3, with D tentatively TRBD1 or TRBD2 (5 bases each). The CDR3 extends over 14 amino acids. Per the germline V gene, CDR1 is MNHEY and CDR2 is SVGEGT. The V end was cut by 2 bases, the J end by 6 bases, with 12 bases between. The CDR3 DNA reads as TGTGCCAGCAGTTACAGGATGGGGGTCGATACGCAGTATTTT. It translates to CASSYRMGVDTQYF.

There are many counts of this clonotype. The gene calls are TRBV7-2 and TRBJ2-7, with D perhaps being TRBD1 or TRBD2 (5 bases each). Trimming shortened V by 3 bases and J by 0 bases, and 6 bases separated the two germline ends. Germline V CDR1 and CDR2: SGHTA, FQGNSA. The CDR3 length is 13 residues. Here the CDR3 reads CASSLGDSYEQYF. The CDR3 nucleotides are TGTGCCAGCAGCTTGGGGGACTCCTACGAGCAGTACTTC.

The chain is built from TRBV5-1 and TRBJ1-1; no reliable D call. CDR3 length equals 16 residues. Trimming shortened V by 1 base and J by 0 bases, and 13 bases separated the two germline ends. CDR1 is SGHRS, CDR2 YFSETQ, per germline. The CDR3 is CASSLSSADLNTEAFF. CDR3 nucleotide sequence: TGCGCCAGCAGCTTGAGTTCCGCAGATTTGAACACTGAAGCTTTCTTT.

This clonotype has a count of ten or more. The chain recombines TRBV6-6 with TRBJ1-2; 9 positions match TRBD1. There are 14 residues in the CDR3. Trimming cost V 2 bases and J 5 bases; bases outside gene matches: 3. Per germline, CDR1 MNHNY and CDR2 SVGAGI (reference sequence). This chain's CDR3 is CASSYTGGGYGYTF. The CDR3 coding sequence is TGTGCCAGCAGTTACACAGGGGGCGGGTATGGCTACACCTTC.

The V gene is TRBV9, the J gene TRBJ1-2, with a weak D call TRBD1 (5 bases). V was shortened by 2 bases and J by 8 bases, with 25 bases between the two germline ends. The germline gives CDR1 SGDLS, CDR2 YYNGEE. This CDR3 is 17 amino acids long. As DNA, the CDR3 is TGTGCCAGCAGCGTGACGGGACGTCTAACCGAACTCGGGGGCTACACCTTC. Amino acids: CASSVTGRLTELGGYTF.

In this sample, this clonotype turned up a few times. This chain joins TRBV5-1 and TRBJ1-6, with 7 bases identical to TRBD1. The CDR3 is made up of 15 amino acids. In germline, CDR1 is SGHRS, CDR2 YFSETQ. V was pared by 0 bases and J by 6 bases, with 3 bases of the junction left unmatched. CDR3 nucleotides: TGCGCCAGCAGCTTGGGTACAGGGGCTAATTCACCCCTCCACTTT. This gives the protein CASSLGTGANSPLHF.

This clonotype was seen more than once but under ten times. J is TRBJ2-3 and V is TRBV6-5; TRBD1 might be the D (5 bases). There are 15 residues in the CDR3. In germline, CDR1 is MNHEY, CDR2 SVGAGI. V shed 6 bases and J shed 2 bases, with 15 bases lying between them. DNA for the CDR3: TGTGCCAGCAGCCGCACCGACAGTCCCACAGATACGCAGTATTTT. It translates to CASSRTDSPTDTQYF.

The chain has TRBV6-2 or TRBV6-3 and TRBJ1-5; no reliable D call. Germline V gene lookup returns CDR1 MNHEY and CDR2 SVGEGT. The CDR3 is made up of 15 amino acids. V lost 3 bases, J lost 2 bases, and 11 bases lay in between. CDR3 in amino acids: CASSYPGEGNQPQHF. The CDR3 coding sequence is TGTGCCAGCAGTTATCCAGGTGAGGGCAATCAGCCCCAGCATTTT.

The rearrangement links TRBV4-3 to TRBJ2-2; D may correspond to TRBD1 or TRBD2 (5 bases each). The germline V gene has CDR1 LGHNA and CDR2 YSLEER. The V end was cut by 8 bases, the J end by 4 bases, with 14 bases between. The CDR3 runs 14 residues. In DNA form, the CDR3 reads TGCGCCAGCTCCCCCGGGACCTCCACCGGGGAGCTGTTTTTT. Protein product: CASSPGTSTGELFF.

The sample holds many counts of this clonotype. J is TRBJ2-5 and V is TRBV4-3; tentatively, D is TRBD1 or TRBD2 (5 bases each). CDR3 length: 16 residues. V lost 0 bases to trimming and J lost 5 bases, with 16 bases between them. The germline CDR1 and CDR2 sequences are LGHNA and YSLEER. In DNA form, the CDR3 reads TGCGCCAGCAGCCAAGATGGTCGGGGCAGGGAGGAGACCCAGTACTTC. It specifies CASSQDGRGREETQYF.

There are a few counts of this clonotype. V is TRBV10-3 and J is TRBJ2-3, with 7 bases that match TRBD1. The length of the CDR3 is 16 residues. The junction had 8 bases not matched to a gene; V was cut back by 3 bases and J by 2 bases. The germline V gene has CDR1 ENHRY and CDR2 SYGVKD. This CDR3 reads CAISETGQAITDTQYF. CDR3 sequence (DNA): TGTGCCATCAGTGAAACTGGACAGGCGATCACAGATACGCAGTATTTT.

This clonotype came up a few times. The chain combines TRBV7-9 with TRBJ1-6; 11 bases map to TRBD1. V shed 4 bases and J 10 bases; nucleotides not matched to a gene: 3. Germline CDR1 SEHNR, CDR2 FQNEAQ (reference sequence). The CDR3 is made up of 14 amino acids. CDR3 residues: CASSSDRGHSPLHF. The DNA for the CDR3 is TGTGCCAGCAGCTCGGACAGGGGGCACTCACCCCTCCACTTT. Variable domain in full (rest from reference TRBV7-9 and TRBJ1-6): DTGVSQNPRHKITKRGQNVTFRCDPISEHNRLYWYRQTLGQGPEFLTYFQNEAQLEKSRLLSDRFSAERPKGSFSTLEIQRTEQGDSAMYLCASSSDRGHSPLHFGNGTRLTVT.

The chain carries TRBV5-1 and TRBJ1-6, with D perhaps TRBD1 (6 bases). The CDR3 totals 16 residues. Germline CDR1 SGHRS, CDR2 YFSETQ. V lost 0 bases and J lost 0, with 7 bases in between. DNA for the CDR3: TGCGCCAGCAGCTTGGAAGGGGGCTCCTATAATTCACCCCTCCACTTT. Encoded protein: CASSLEGGSYNSPLHF.

The V and J genes are TRBV7-2 and TRBJ2-7; 8 nucleotides match TRBD1. The CDR3 is 15 amino acids. Per the germline V gene, CDR1 is SGHTA and CDR2 is FQGNSA. The trim removed 5 bases at V and 3 bases at J, leaving 9 bases unmatched. The CDR3 loop reads CASSRTSTGVYEQYV. CDR3 DNA: TGTGCCAGCAGCCGAACCTCGACAGGGGTCTACGAGCAGTACGTC.

The gene calls are TRBV15 and TRBJ2-7; 8 bases are shared with TRBD1. CDR1 is LNHNV and CDR2 is YYDKDF in the germline V gene (reference sequence). With V trimmed by 0 bases and J by 0 bases, 4 bases remained unmatched. This CDR3 region has 16 residues. The CDR3 region is CATSRDRGQGSYEQYF. The CDR3 DNA is TGTGCCACCAGCAGAGATAGAGGACAGGGCTCCTACGAGCAGTACTTC.

The V gene is TRBV12-3 or TRBV12-4, the J gene TRBJ1-1; D remains unclear. The CDR3 is 11 residues long. Trimming cost V 7 bases and J 7 bases, with 10 bases left between them. The CDR3 DNA reads TGTGCCAGCACAAAACGGGGTGAAGCTTTCTTT. Encoded protein: CASTKRGEAFF.

The chain uses TRBV10-3 and TRBJ1-5, with unresolved D. There are 15 residues in the CDR3. Germline CDR1 and CDR2: ENHRY and SYGVKD. V was cut by 6 bases and J by 2 bases, with 14 bases left in between. DNA for the CDR3: TGTGCCATCAGCGGGTCGGGGAATGGCAATCAGCCCCAGCATTTT. Translating it yields CAISGSGNGNQPQHF.

As for this clonotype: A clone one base away is much larger, so this may be a read error. The genes are TRBV28 and TRBJ2-5; D is perhaps TRBD2 (5 bases). Germline values: CDR1 MDHEN, CDR2 SYDVKM. The CDR3 runs 15 residues. V shed 7 bases and J shed 5 bases, with 20 bases lying between them. The CDR3 reads CASTSPSGCEETQYF. As DNA, the CDR3 is TGTGCCAGCACCTCACCGTCGGGGTGTGAGGAGACCCAGTACTTC. The full variable domain, with the rest looked up from reference TRBV28 and TRBJ2-5, is DVKVTQSSRYLVKRTGEKVFLECVQDMDHENMFWYRQDPGLGLRLIYFSYDVKMKEKGDIPEGYSVSREKKERFSLILESASTNQTSMYLCASTSPSGCEETQYFGPGTRLLVL.

Remarks on this clonotype: The junction does not match germline at one end; this may be a read error. V is TRBV7-7 and J is TRBJ2-5, with D possibly matching TRBD1 (7 bases). Germline CDR1 reads SSHAT; CDR2 reads FNYEAQ (reference sequence). CDR3 size: 17 residues. The CDR3 DNA follows: TGTGCTAGCAGCTTATCGGAGGGGGCAGGGCCCGGAGAGACCCAGTACTTC. Residues: CASSLSEGAGPGETQYF.

V usage is TRBV11-2 and J usage is TRBJ2-3; 8 bases align to TRBD2. Germline values: CDR1 SGHAT, CDR2 FQNNGV. V trimming: 2 bases; J trimming: 0 bases; junction bases outside the gene matches: 13. The CDR3 contains 19 residues. The CDR3 bases are TGTGCCAGCAGCTTACCCGGTAGCGGGGTTACCCTTAGCACAGATACGCAGTATTTT. This sequence encodes CASSLPGSGVTLSTDTQYF.

The chain recombines TRBV21-1 with TRBJ2-3; the table's D call, TRBD2, has no DNA check behind it. TRBV21-1 represents a pseudogene. The CDR3 spans 17 residues. The chain's CDR3 is CASSGGAAGGLTDTQYF. CDR3 coding DNA: TGTGCCAGCAGCGGGGGGGCTGCGGGGGGGCTGACAGATACGCAGTATTTT.

This clonotype was observed at least ten times. The chain employs TRBV5-1 and TRBJ1-1, with D perhaps TRBD1 (5 bases). The V and J ends lost 0 bases and 2 bases respectively, with 11 bases between them. CDR1 and CDR2 from the germline V gene are SGHRS and YFSETQ. The CDR3 contains 15 residues. CDR3 in amino acids: CASSLVPGRNTEAFF. CDR3 DNA sequence: TGCGCCAGCAGCTTGGTTCCAGGGAGAAACACTGAAGCTTTCTTT.

As regards this clonotype: An end of the junction differs from the germline gene, which may be a read error. The V gene is TRBV5-5, the J gene TRBJ2-1; D is tentatively TRBD1 or TRBD2 (5 bases each). CDR1 and CDR2 (germline): SGHKS, YYEKEE (reference sequence). The CDR3 is 18 amino acids. CDR3 loop: CARSSLLSGDPSYNEQFF. In DNA, the CDR3 is TGTGCCAGAAGCTCTCTTCTGTCCGGGGACCCTTCCTACAATGAGCAGTTCTTC.

This clonotype was recorded a few times. The chain carries TRBV5-1 and TRBJ1-1, with D unresolved. The CDR3 sequence is 13 residues long. Germline V gene lookup returns CDR1 SGHRS and CDR2 YFSETQ. V was shortened by 4 bases and J by 4 bases, with 11 bases between the two germline ends. The CDR3 DNA follows: TGCGCCAGCAGCCCAGGTCTCGTCACTGAAGCTTTCTTT. Its protein is CASSPGLVTEAFF. The full variable domain, in which reference TRBV5-1 and TRBJ1-1 provide the parts outside the CDR3, is KAGVTQTPRYLIKTRGQQVTLSCSPISGHRSVSWYQQTPGQGLQFLFEYFSETQRNKGNFPGRFSGRQFSNSRSEMNVSTLELGDSALYLCASSPGLVTEAFFGQGTRLTVV.

This clonotype was seen ten or more times. The rearrangement joins TRBV4-3 to TRBJ2-7; D perhaps matches TRBD2 (7 bases). The CDR3 is made up of 15 amino acids. V gave up 1 base and J gave up 3 bases, with 13 bases separating them. Per germline, CDR1 LGHNA and CDR2 YSLEER. The CDR3, as DNA: TGCGCCAGCAGCCAAGCCCGGGGGGCGTACTACGAGCAGTACTTC. Encoded protein: CASSQARGAYYEQYF.

In its sample, this clonotype was seen many times. The V call is TRBV7-6, the J call TRBJ1-6, with TRBD1 as a possible D gene (6 bases). The CDR3 totals 19 residues. CDR1 is SGHVS and CDR2 is FNYEAQ in the germline V gene. V lost 2 bases and J 1 base, leaving 18 bases between the germline ends. CDR3 in amino acids: CASSLKSQGLRSYNSPLHF. CDR3 sequence (DNA): TGTGCCAGCAGCTTAAAGTCGCAGGGGCTGAGGTCCTATAATTCACCCCTCCACTTT.

This clonotype has more than one count but fewer than ten. The chain employs TRBV4-3 and TRBJ2-7; D is unresolved. The CDR3 runs 15 residues. Germline V gene data show CDR1 as LGHNA and CDR2 as YSLEER. V lost 0 bases and J 6 bases, leaving 15 bases between the germline ends. The CDR3 sequence is CASSQDRFAKTEQYF. The CDR3 nucleotides are TGCGCCAGCAGCCAAGATCGATTTGCCAAGACCGAGCAGTACTTC.

This clonotype has a count of ten or more. The V and J genes are TRBV11-2 and TRBJ2-1; perhaps TRBD2 as D (6 bases). The germline V and J ends were trimmed by 1 base and 4 bases, with 11 bases remaining between them. Germline V gives CDR1 SGHAT, CDR2 FQNNGV. This CDR3 is built from 15 residues. CDR3 nucleotides: TGTGCCAGCAGCTTAGGCGGGACCCCTTACAATGAGCAGTTCTTC. Amino acids: CASSLGGTPYNEQFF. Combining the CDR3 with reference TRBV11-2 and TRBJ2-1 gives the whole variable domain EAGVAQSPRYKIIEKRQSVAFWCNPISGHATLYWYQQILGQGPKLLIQFQNNGVVDDSQLPKDRFSAERLKGVDSTLKIQPAKLEDSAVYLCASSLGGTPYNEQFFGPGTRLTVL.